This T cell receptor beta chain was captured by sequencing in a study of T cell repertoires in cytomegalovirus infection. Across the whole study: Matching HLA type, along with CMV infection, was indicated by public TCR beta signatures. General observations from the study: In two of eight donors, the top clonotype was HLA-C-restricted CMV-specific.

The sample holds many counts of this clonotype. As yet, its antigen is unknown. One entry per CDR3 protein, called by TCRdb with MiXCR from the reads. The table shows roughly 240,000 distinct CDR3 sequences, with about 7% occurring only once. Germline V gives CDR1 SGHVS, CDR2 FNYEAQ. The CDR3 is 13 residues long. Trimming took off 5 bases at V and 4 bases at J, with 11 bases between the two ends. V usage is TRBV7-6 and J usage is TRBJ1-1; D might be TRBD1 (6 bases). The sample consisted of PBMCs. This clonotype originated in a human donor in good health (CMV status not recorded). Some clones in this sample may be carry-over from other donors' samples. The CDR3 coding sequence is TGTGCCAGCAGCCACCCAGGGGCCACTGAAGCTTTCTTT. This translates into CASSHPGATEAFF.